This record looks at one TCR beta chain sequence and its context. The antigen is unknown. These data are taken from a study of T-cell memory formation after mild COVID-19. Study information: TCR clusters largely stayed donor specific.

CDR1 and CDR2 (germline): LNHDA, SQIVND (reference sequence). The CDR3 runs 15 residues. V was trimmed by 2 bases and J by 4 bases, leaving 14 bases between them. Constant-segment primers and 5'RACE yielded cDNA libraries for TCR alpha and TCR beta, each carrying sample barcodes and UMIs. One entry per CDR3 protein, called by TCRdb with MiXCR from the 5' RACE reads. The sample lists 500,000 to 650,000 distinct CDR3 sequences, about 20% seen once, with around 9.2% in the top ten. Overall study results and limits: Clonal second-wave expansions that peaked on day 37 had unconfirmed SARS-CoV-2 specificity.

Material for sequencing was PBMCs or a T cell subset sorted from them (not recorded which). The clonotype was recovered from an adult woman who had mild COVID-19 (a few samples of this study predate the infection). Cell type and time point are not known. The chain combines TRBV19 with TRBJ1-1; a weak D match, TRBD1 (5 bases). CDR3 DNA sequence: TGTGCCAGTAGTATATCCCCAGCTGGGGGCACTGAAGCTTTCTTT. Protein product: CASSISPAGGTEAFF.